The rows below give T cell receptor beta chains drawn from one sample of a study of T cells in Graves' hyperthyroidism and ophthalmopathy. TCRdb fed the multiplex PCR reads into MiXCR, producing one record per CDR3 protein. The data contain hundreds of thousands of distinct CDR3 sequences, around 21% of them singletons. Material for sequencing was blood. The receptors come from a man between 25 and 39 years old with Graves' ophthalmopathy. CDR3s include the opening cysteine and the closing phenylalanine or tryptophan. Fields, in order: J gene, clone size, D gene, V gene, CDR3 protein, CDR3 DNA. The D gene is left open where the match is weak. Not every row has a clone size; where given, it reads once, few, many or a size class.

TRBJ2-1	many	-	TRBV7-9	CASSFPGTPWSEQFF	TGTGCCAGCAGCTTCCCCGGGACCCCCTGGTCTGAGCAGTTCTTC
TRBJ2-7	few	-	TRBV5-4	CASSLEWTSDEQYF	TGTGCCAGCAGCTTGGAATGGACGAGCGACGAGCAGTACTTC
TRBJ2-7	-	TRBD2	TRBV7-9	CASSLELAGQEQYF	TGTGCCAGCAGCTTAGAACTAGCGGGACAGGAGCAGTACTTC
TRBJ1-3	-	TRBD1	TRBV5-5	CASSPGQVPLPGNTIYF	TGTGCCAGCAGCCCGGGACAGGTACCCTTACCTGGAAACACCATATATTTT
TRBJ1-6	-	-	TRBV19	CASRTPGNYHNSPLHF	TGTGCCAGTAGGACGCCGGGGAATTACCATAATTCACCCCTCCACTTT
TRBJ2-7	-	TRBD1	TRBV5-6	CASSLEGTGGYYEQYF	TGTGCCAGCAGCTTGGAAGGGACAGGGGGCTACTACGAGCAGTACTTC
TRBJ2-7	-	TRBD1	TRBV27	CASKKPGQGAYEQYF	TGTGCCAGCAAAAAACCGGGACAGGGGGCTTACGAGCAGTACTTC
TRBJ1-1	-	-	TRBV11-2	CASSQGVYSGAGPTEAFF	TGTGCCAGCAGCCAAGGCGTATATTCGGGAGCAGGCCCCACTGAAGCTTTCTTT
TRBJ2-6	few	TRBD1	TRBV28	CASSSLGQGAPGANVLTF	TGTGCCAGCAGTTCCCTGGGACAGGGGGCTCCTGGGGCCAACGTCCTGACTTTC
TRBJ2-5	-	-	TRBV18	CASSPYSQGETQYF	TGTGCCAGCTCACCATACAGCCAGGGGGAGACCCAGTACTTC
TRBJ2-7	-	-	TRBV7-9	CASSPRQDRYEQYF	TGTGCCAGCAGCCCACGACAGGATCGCTACGAGCAGTACTTC
TRBJ2-5	-	-	TRBV29-1	CSVFAPTSKETQYF	TGCAGCGTTTTCGCTCCTACCAGCAAAGAGACCCAGTACTTC
TRBJ2-3	few	-	TRBV6-2/TRBV6-3	CASSDGHPHTQYF	TGTGCCAGCAGTGACGGACACCCTCATACGCAGTATTTT
TRBJ2-3	-	-	TRBV27	CASNWGLTYNTDTQYF	TGTGCCAGCAACTGGGGACTTACCTACAACACAGATACGCAGTATTTT
TRBJ1-1	many	-	TRBV6-5	CASSYNQNTEAFF	TGTGCCAGCAGTTACAACCAGAACACTGAAGCTTTCTTT
TRBJ1-4	few	-	TRBV2	CAVVGATNEKLFF	TGTGCCGTTGTCGGAGCAACTAATGAAAAACTGTTTTTT
TRBJ2-3	few	-	TRBV27	CASSKRGSTDTQYF	TGTGCCAGCAGTAAACGCGGTTCCACAGATACGCAGTATTTT
TRBJ2-3	many	-	TRBV7-9	CASSLASIARGYTQYF	TGTGCCAGCAGCTTAGCTTCGATAGCGAGAGGGTATACGCAGTATTTT
TRBJ2-1	many	TRBD2	TRBV5-1	CASSSGLDYYNEQFF	TGCGCCAGCAGCTCTGGACTAGACTACTACAATGAGCAGTTCTTC
TRBJ1-1	many	-	TRBV5-1	CASSLDGLGTEAFF	TGCGCCAGCAGCTTGGACGGCTTGGGCACTGAAGCTTTCTTT
TRBJ1-1	many	-	TRBV5-1	CASSLGWNTEAFF	TGCGCCAGCAGCTTGGGGTGGAACACTGAAGCTTTCTTT
TRBJ2-3	few	-	TRBV20-1	CSARKGRLDTQYF	TGCAGTGCTAGGAAGGGGCGCCTAGATACGCAGTATTTT
TRBJ1-5	few	-	TRBV28	CASSSAGSGVGNQPQHF	TGTGCCAGCAGTTCGGCAGGGTCTGGCGTAGGCAATCAGCCCCAGCATTTT
TRBJ1-2	many	-	TRBV11-2	CASSLGGARTGYTF	TGTGCCAGCAGCTTAGGCGGGGCTAGGACTGGCTACACCTTC
TRBJ1-2	-	-	TRBV12-3/TRBV12-4	CASIEGVYYGYTF	TGTGCCAGCATCGAAGGGGTATACTATGGCTACACCTTC